This TCR beta chain appears in the sequencing data of a study of human T cells and chemical hapten exposure. The CDR3 runs to 16 residues. Germline trimming cut 1 base from V and 2 bases from J; bases unmatched to any gene: 7. CDR1 and CDR2 (germline): SGDLS, YYNGEE. TCRdb reprocessed the RACE reads with MiXCR, giving one entry per CDR3 protein. This sample carries more than 110,000 distinct CDR3 sequences, about 10% of them seen once, and the ten largest clones take around 1.4%. The time point: patch test 2, 6 weeks after DPC sensitization. Stated treatment: therapeutic diphenylcyclopropenone sensitization with weekly scalp DPC. This clonotype appeared once.

The chain couples TRBV9 to TRBJ2-3, with 7 bases fitting TRBD1. The receptor comes from a woman aged 50 to 65 with alopecia areata. Some clones in this sample may be carry-over from other donors' samples. This material consisted of whole blood, taken in connection with sensitization to the hapten diphenylcyclopropenone (DPC). CDR3 DNA sequence: TGTGCCAGCAGCGTAACGAGGGACAGCGACACAGATACGCAGTATTTT. This sequence encodes CASSVTRDSDTDTQYF.